These T cell receptor beta chains were read from a single sample in a study of human versus mouse CDR3 diversity and MHC coevolution. Profiling relied on immunoSEQ multiplex PCR, and the TCRdb table lists in-frame clones only, not all of them. This table has about 60,000 clones, over 90% appearing once. Material for sequencing was naive CD4+ T cells from blood. The receptors originated from a person aged 55-75 years in good health. Each CDR3 is given with its conserved first and last residue. The order of the fields is D gene, J gene, clone size, V gene, CDR3 protein, CDR3 DNA. D genes are given only for firm matches. Expanded clones are given a class, and other clones once, few, many or no size at all.

D gene: TRBD2
J gene: TRBJ2-3
clone size: .
V gene: TRBV19
CDR3 protein: CASIGSGRAEDTQYF
CDR3 DNA: TGTGCCAGTATCGGTAGCGGGAGGGCGGAGGATACGCAGTATTTT

D gene: TRBD1
J gene: TRBJ2-5
clone size: .
V gene: TRBV13
CDR3 protein: CASSFDREETQYF
CDR3 DNA: TGTGCCAGCAGCTTTGACAGGGAAGAGACCCAGTACTTC

D gene: .
J gene: TRBJ2-1
clone size: .
V gene: TRBV4-1
CDR3 protein: CASSQENTRAGYNEQFF
CDR3 DNA: TGCGCCAGCAGCCAAGAAAACACCAGGGCTGGCTACAATGAGCAGTTCTTC

D gene: TRBD2
J gene: TRBJ2-5
clone size: .
V gene: TRBV27
CDR3 protein: CASSLEGAAGGATQYF
CDR3 DNA: TGTGCCAGCAGTTTAGAAGGGGCGGCGGGAGGGGCGACCCAGTACTTC

D gene: TRBD2
J gene: TRBJ2-3
clone size: .
V gene: TRBV30
CDR3 protein: CAWSPWRTSGSGNTQYF
CDR3 DNA: TGTGCCTGGAGCCCATGGAGGACTAGCGGGAGTGGGAATACGCAGTATTTT

D gene: .
J gene: TRBJ2-3
clone size: .
V gene: TRBV5-1
CDR3 protein: CASTLPDSSFTDTQYF
CDR3 DNA: TGCGCCAGCACCCTACCAGACAGCTCTTTCACAGATACGCAGTATTTT

D gene: TRBD2
J gene: TRBJ2-3
clone size: .
V gene: TRBV2
CDR3 protein: CASSPGLADYTQYF
CDR3 DNA: TGTGCCAGCAGTCCGGGACTAGCGGACTATACGCAGTATTTT

D gene: TRBD1
J gene: TRBJ1-3
clone size: .
V gene: TRBV5-1
CDR3 protein: CASSLDGTGASGNTIYF
CDR3 DNA: TGCGCCAGCAGCTTGGATGGGACAGGGGCATCTGGAAACACCATATATTTT

D gene: .
J gene: TRBJ1-2
clone size: .
V gene: TRBV19
CDR3 protein: CASSTAPSTASMPYGYTF
CDR3 DNA: TGTGCCAGTAGTACGGCCCCCTCGACAGCTTCGATGCCCTATGGCTACACCTTC

D gene: .
J gene: TRBJ2-7
clone size: .
V gene: TRBV29-1
CDR3 protein: CSVVFWGRGEQYF
CDR3 DNA: TGCAGCGTCGTTTTCTGGGGCAGGGGCGAGCAGTACTTC

D gene: .
J gene: TRBJ2-7
clone size: .
V gene: TRBV9
CDR3 protein: CASSFSPTGPPFYEQYF
CDR3 DNA: TGTGCCAGCAGCTTCTCCCCAACAGGGCCACCGTTTTACGAGCAGTACTTC

D gene: TRBD1
J gene: TRBJ1-3
clone size: .
V gene: TRBV6-5
CDR3 protein: CASSKGTASGNTIYF
CDR3 DNA: TGTGCCAGCAGCAAGGGGACAGCTTCTGGAAACACCATATATTTT

D gene: .
J gene: TRBJ2-7
clone size: .
V gene: TRBV29-1
CDR3 protein: CSVEEAAYEQYF
CDR3 DNA: TGCAGCGTTGAGGAGGCGGCCTACGAGCAGTACTTC

D gene: TRBD2
J gene: TRBJ2-1
clone size: .
V gene: TRBV9
CDR3 protein: CASSPRLAVYNEQFF
CDR3 DNA: TGTGCCAGCAGCCCCCGACTAGCGGTTTACAATGAGCAGTTCTTC

D gene: .
J gene: TRBJ1-5
clone size: .
V gene: TRBV29-1
CDR3 protein: CSVKIGEYDQPQHF
CDR3 DNA: TGCAGCGTAAAAATTGGAGAATATGATCAGCCCCAGCATTTT

D gene: .
J gene: TRBJ1-5
clone size: .
V gene: TRBV10-2
CDR3 protein: CASSDPGQPDGQPQHF
CDR3 DNA: TGCGCCAGCAGTGATCCCGGACAGCCGGACGGTCAGCCCCAGCATTTT

D gene: .
J gene: TRBJ2-5
clone size: .
V gene: TRBV10-2
CDR3 protein: CASRQWERETQYF
CDR3 DNA: TGCGCCAGCAGGCAATGGGAGAGAGAGACCCAGTACTTC

D gene: TRBD2
J gene: TRBJ2-1
clone size: .
V gene: TRBV11-2
CDR3 protein: CASSLVGGGRAGNEQFF
CDR3 DNA: TGTGCCAGCAGCTTAGTGGGGGGCGGGAGGGCAGGAAATGAGCAGTTCTTC

D gene: .
J gene: TRBJ2-1
clone size: .
V gene: TRBV28
CDR3 protein: CASNPALANEQFF
CDR3 DNA: TGTGCCAGCAACCCCGCCCTGGCCAATGAGCAGTTCTTC

D gene: .
J gene: TRBJ2-2
clone size: .
V gene: TRBV11-2
CDR3 protein: CASSRAWGSYTGELFF
CDR3 DNA: TGTGCCAGCAGCCGGGCCTGGGGCAGCTACACCGGGGAGCTGTTTTTT

D gene: .
J gene: TRBJ2-7
clone size: .
V gene: TRBV6-6
CDR3 protein: CASSYNPDGVSEQYF
CDR3 DNA: TGTGCCAGCAGTTACAACCCTGATGGAGTGAGCGAGCAGTACTTC

D gene: TRBD1
J gene: TRBJ1-2
clone size: .
V gene: TRBV28
CDR3 protein: CASSPDRVGYTF
CDR3 DNA: TGTGCCAGCAGCCCTGACAGGGTTGGCTACACCTTC

D gene: TRBD2
J gene: TRBJ2-1
clone size: .
V gene: TRBV9
CDR3 protein: CASSFTLGLAGGHEQFF
CDR3 DNA: TGTGCCAGCAGCTTTACCCTCGGACTAGCGGGAGGGCATGAGCAGTTCTTC

D gene: .
J gene: TRBJ1-2
clone size: .
V gene: TRBV10-1
CDR3 protein: CASSEVTGSVYGYTF
CDR3 DNA: TGCGCCAGCAGTGAGGTTACAGGGTCCGTCTATGGCTACACCTTC

D gene: TRBD1
J gene: TRBJ1-4
clone size: .
V gene: TRBV10-3
CDR3 protein: CAISNLTGQGRGQVTNEKLFF
CDR3 DNA: TGTGCCATCAGTAACCTTACGGGACAGGGGAGGGGGCAGGTGACTAATGAAAAACTGTTTTTT

D gene: .
J gene: TRBJ1-5
clone size: .
V gene: TRBV21-1
CDR3 protein: CASTLDHGNQPQHF
CDR3 DNA: TGTGCCAGCACCCTAGACCACGGGAATCAGCCCCAGCATTTT

D gene: TRBD2
J gene: TRBJ2-1
clone size: .
V gene: TRBV18
CDR3 protein: CASSRTSGASSYNEQFF
CDR3 DNA: TGTGCCAGCTCACGAACTAGCGGTGCTAGCTCCTACAATGAGCAGTTCTTC

D gene: TRBD2
J gene: TRBJ2-1
clone size: once
V gene: TRBV18
CDR3 protein: CASSPQAGAVDEQFF
CDR3 DNA: TGTGCCAGCTCACCCCAAGCGGGAGCAGTTGATGAGCAGTTCTTC

D gene: TRBD1
J gene: TRBJ2-2
clone size: .
V gene: TRBV7-3
CDR3 protein: CASSTSTGRNTGELFF
CDR3 DNA: TGTGCCAGCAGCACCTCGACAGGGAGAAACACCGGGGAGCTGTTTTTT

D gene: TRBD2
J gene: TRBJ2-1
clone size: .
V gene: TRBV2
CDR3 protein: CASQRLAGEREQFF
CDR3 DNA: TGTGCCAGCCAAAGACTAGCGGGAGAGAGGGAGCAGTTCTTC

D gene: .
J gene: TRBJ2-7
clone size: .
V gene: TRBV5-4
CDR3 protein: CASSLYSSYEQYF
CDR3 DNA: TGTGCCAGCAGCTTGTACAGCTCCTACGAGCAGTACTTC

D gene: .
J gene: TRBJ2-5
clone size: .
V gene: TRBV6-5
CDR3 protein: CASSPPGLSQETQYF
CDR3 DNA: TGTGCCAGCAGTCCCCCGGGACTTTCTCAAGAGACCCAGTACTTC

D gene: .
J gene: TRBJ2-5
clone size: .
V gene: TRBV14
CDR3 protein: CASSQGVADQETQYF
CDR3 DNA: TGTGCCAGCAGCCAGGGCGTAGCGGACCAAGAGACCCAGTACTTC

D gene: TRBD1
J gene: TRBJ1-1
clone size: .
V gene: TRBV18
CDR3 protein: CASSPETGGFTEAFF
CDR3 DNA: TGTGCCAGCTCACCGGAGACAGGGGGCTTCACTGAAGCTTTCTTT

D gene: .
J gene: TRBJ2-7
clone size: .
V gene: TRBV7-8
CDR3 protein: CASSLVVGTYEQYF
CDR3 DNA: TGTGCCAGCAGCTTAGTGGTGGGCACCTACGAGCAGTACTTC

D gene: TRBD1
J gene: TRBJ2-1
clone size: once
V gene: TRBV5-3
CDR3 protein: CARSLEDRGHNEQFF
CDR3 DNA: TGTGCCAGAAGCTTGGAGGACAGGGGCCACAATGAGCAGTTCTTC

D gene: TRBD1
J gene: TRBJ2-7
clone size: few
V gene: TRBV6-1
CDR3 protein: CASRRDRDGYEQYF
CDR3 DNA: TGTGCCAGCAGGAGGGACAGGGACGGTTACGAGCAGTACTTC

D gene: TRBD1
J gene: TRBJ2-1
clone size: .
V gene: TRBV10-1
CDR3 protein: CASSEAGQGFNEQFF
CDR3 DNA: TGCGCCAGCAGTGAAGCGGGACAGGGTTTCAATGAGCAGTTCTTC

D gene: .
J gene: TRBJ1-5
clone size: .
V gene: TRBV28
CDR3 protein: CASSFKRQVQGLYSNQPQHF
CDR3 DNA: TGTGCCAGCAGTTTTAAAAGGCAGGTTCAAGGTCTTTATAGCAATCAGCCCCAGCATTTT

D gene: TRBD1
J gene: TRBJ2-3
clone size: .
V gene: TRBV12-5
CDR3 protein: CASGTRQGYVDTQYF
CDR3 DNA: TGTGCTAGTGGTACCAGACAGGGGTATGTCGATACGCAGTATTTT

D gene: TRBD1
J gene: TRBJ1-2
clone size: .
V gene: TRBV9
CDR3 protein: CASSVAVFGQGAGGYTF
CDR3 DNA: TGTGCCAGCAGCGTAGCCGTCTTCGGACAGGGGGCGGGTGGCTACACCTTC

D gene: .
J gene: TRBJ2-1
clone size: .
V gene: TRBV6-5
CDR3 protein: CASNRRGGEYNEQFF
CDR3 DNA: TGTGCCAGCAACCGGAGGGGGGGTGAATACAATGAGCAGTTCTTC

D gene: .
J gene: TRBJ1-3
clone size: .
V gene: TRBV9
CDR3 protein: CASSSPRRGWGNTIYF
CDR3 DNA: TGTGCCAGCAGCTCCCCCCGCCGGGGGTGGGGAAACACCATATATTTT

D gene: .
J gene: TRBJ2-7
clone size: .
V gene: TRBV18
CDR3 protein: CASSPGPYEQYF
CDR3 DNA: TGTGCCAGCTCACCTGGGCCATACGAGCAGTACTTC

D gene: TRBD2
J gene: TRBJ2-3
clone size: .
V gene: TRBV9
CDR3 protein: CASSVEASGRRTQYF
CDR3 DNA: TGTGCCAGCAGCGTAGAAGCTAGCGGGAGAAGAACGCAGTATTTT

D gene: .
J gene: TRBJ2-3
clone size: .
V gene: TRBV7-6
CDR3 protein: CATKSDYTDTQYF
CDR3 DNA: TGTGCCACCAAATCAGATTACACAGATACGCAGTATTTT

D gene: .
J gene: TRBJ2-3
clone size: .
V gene: TRBV6-1
CDR3 protein: CASKESGASDTQYF
CDR3 DNA: TGTGCCAGCAAGGAGTCGGGAGCATCAGATACGCAGTATTTT

D gene: .
J gene: TRBJ2-7
clone size: .
V gene: TRBV7-9
CDR3 protein: CASSPIGPPGEQYF
CDR3 DNA: TGTGCCAGCAGTCCAATCGGTCCGCCGGGCGAGCAGTACTTC